This record covers a single T cell receptor (beta chain). Antigen: not known. Antigen-specific CD4+ T cells were first expanded with viral peptide pools by the ViraFEST assay and only then sequenced. At the end of around eleven days of culture, CD4+ T cells were isolated. Recipients of the vaccine had no prior SARS-CoV-2 infection and negative nucleocapsid antibodies. PBMC were cultured at about 2 million per well with 9.5 to 10 IU/ml IL-2 and around 9.4 ug/ml peptides. Fresh IL-2-containing medium replaced half the medium on days 3 and 7. Sequencing was performed with immunoSEQ multiplex PCR; in TCRdb, only in-frame clones are kept and a portion is missing. This table holds some 22,000 clones, approximately 69% found once. Germline V CDR1 and CDR2: SGHNT, YENEEA. V lost 6 bases to trimming and J lost 9 bases, with 15 bases between them. The CDR3 is 13 residues long. This entry comes from a study of vaccination effects on CD4 cells after COVID-19. The overall study: The cohort was immunized with two doses of either the BNT162b2 or mRNA-1273 vaccine.

This chain connects TRBV11-3 to TRBJ2-1; a possible D gene is TRBD2 (6 bases). This receptor was obtained from a human donor who received a COVID-19 vaccine. The source material was CD4+ T cells from PBMCs cultured with SARS-CoV-2 spike peptides, sampled before COVID-19 vaccination. As DNA, the CDR3 is TGTGCCAGCAGTTCGGGAGTTGGCGGTGAGCAGTTCTTC. Protein sequence: CASSSGVGGEQFF.